One sample yielded the 10 T cell receptor beta chains listed below, sequenced in a study of blood T cell repertoires in COVID-19. TCRdb's table, derived via immunoSEQ multiplex PCR, lists solely in-frame clones and lacks some. Of fewer than 250,000 clones listed, 86% are singletons. The sample was peripheral blood. The receptor set was obtained from a man in his fifties or sixties with COVID-19, enrolled during active disease.

The chain links TRBV7-2 to TRBJ1-6, with D possibly matching TRBD1 (5 bases). Looked up from germline, CDR1 is SGHTA and CDR2 is FQGNSA. V was pared by 5 bases and J by 9 bases, with 20 bases between. The CDR3 contains 16 residues. The CDR3 region is CASSPQTGGAASPLHF. The CDR3 nucleotides are TGTGCCAGCAGCCCCCAGACGGGAGGGGCGGCTTCACCCCTCCACTTT.

The CDR3 here is CASRRTSGSTDTQYF. The DNA of the CDR3 is TGTGCCAGCAGACGGACTAGCGGGAGCACAGATACGCAGTATTTT. The J gene is TRBJ2-3, the V gene TRBV5-5; 11 nucleotides line up with TRBD2. The V segment lost 5 bases and the J segment 0 bases; nucleotides outside the gene matches: 2. Germline CDR1 and CDR2: SGHKS and YYEKEE (reference sequence). This CDR3 has 15 residues. The full variable domain, its missing parts supplied by reference TRBV5-5 and TRBJ2-3, is DAGVTQSPTHLIKTRGQQVTLRCSPISGHKSVSWYQQVLGQGPQFIFQYYEKEERGRGNFPDRFSARQFPNYSSELNVNALLLGDSALYLCASRRTSGSTDTQYFGPGTRLTVL.

CDR3: CATSDLRSNQPQHF. In DNA, the CDR3 is TGTGCCACCAGTGATTTGCGGTCCAATCAGCCCCAGCATTTT. This chain links TRBV24-1 with TRBJ1-5; D is ambiguous. The CDR3 spans 14 residues. V shed 0 bases and J shed 3 bases, with 5 bases lying between them. Per germline, CDR1 KGHDR and CDR2 SFDVKD.

The J gene is TRBJ2-5, the V gene TRBV9, with TRBD2 identical over 8 bases. Germline values: CDR1 SGDLS, CDR2 YYNGEE. V shed 0 bases and J 4 bases; nucleotides not matched to a gene: 8. The CDR3 contains 16 residues. The CDR3 protein is CASSVAPGRGGETQYF. In DNA, the CDR3 is TGTGCCAGCAGCGTAGCTCCCGGGAGGGGGGGAGAGACCCAGTACTTC. The entire variable domain, with the rest obtained from reference TRBV9 and TRBJ2-5, is as follows: DSGVTQTPKHLITATGQRVTLRCSPRSGDLSVYWYQQSLDQGLQFLIQYYNGEERAKGNILERFSAQQFPDLHSELNLSSLELGDSALYFCASSVAPGRGGETQYFGPGTRLLVL.

V usage is TRBV6-2 or TRBV6-3 and J usage is TRBJ1-1; D may be TRBD1 (6 bases). From germline, CDR1 is MNHEY and CDR2 SVGEGT. This CDR3 is 18 amino acids long. The V gene lost 0 bases and the J gene lost 7 bases, with 24 bases spanning the gap. CDR3 sequence reads: CASSYSPARLLDRREAFF. CDR3 nucleotide sequence: TGTGCCAGCAGTTACTCCCCCGCACGACTATTGGACAGACGTGAAGCTTTCTTT.

The V call is TRBV10-3, the J call TRBJ2-3, with 7 bases identical to TRBD1. V lost 4 bases and J lost 3; bases outside the gene matches: 10. The CDR3 is 16 amino acids. Germline V gene lookup returns CDR1 ENHRY and CDR2 SYGVKD. The CDR3 spells CAISAKGDRETDTQYF. DNA of the CDR3: TGTGCCATCAGTGCGAAAGGTGACAGGGAGACAGATACGCAGTATTTT.

A few counts support this clone. The chain is built from TRBV5-1 and TRBJ2-1; 15 bases agree with TRBD2. The CDR3 runs 15 residues. V dropped 3 bases and J dropped 6; count of bases not matched to a gene: 1. The germline gives CDR1 SGHRS, CDR2 YFSETQ. The DNA of the CDR3 is TGCGCCAGCAGCTGGGGACTAGCGGGAGGCAATGAGCAGTTCTTC. Translating it yields CASSWGLAGGNEQFF.

This chain joins TRBV4-1 and TRBJ2-3, with 10 bases aligning to TRBD2. Germline V CDR1 and CDR2: MGHRA, YSYEKL. The CDR3 is 16 residues long. V lost 0 bases and J lost 3; bases outside the gene matches: 3. The DNA of the CDR3 is TGCGCCAGCAGCCAAGATCCTAGCGGGAGAACAGATACGCAGTATTTT. It codes for CASSQDPSGRTDTQYF.

This clone was counted a single time. For the CDR3, the DNA is TGTGCCAGCTCTCCAGACAGGGCAACCTACAATGAGCAGTTCTTC. Its translation is CASSPDRATYNEQFF. The chain has TRBV18 and TRBJ2-1; 7 bases align to TRBD1. Germline assignment: CDR1 KGHSH and CDR2 LQKENI. This CDR3 is built from 15 residues. Trimming took 6 bases from V and 2 from J; bases not matched to a gene: 7.

The rearrangement links TRBV4-1 to TRBJ2-2, with a weak D call TRBD2 (5 bases). Trimming cost V 2 bases and J 1 base, with 11 bases left between them. Germline lookup yields CDR1 MGHRA and CDR2 YSYEKL. This CDR3 comprises 16 residues. The CDR3 coding sequence is TGCGCCAGCAGCCAATATGAAGGGAGGAACACCGGGGAGCTGTTTTTT. Amino acid sequence: CASSQYEGRNTGELFF.